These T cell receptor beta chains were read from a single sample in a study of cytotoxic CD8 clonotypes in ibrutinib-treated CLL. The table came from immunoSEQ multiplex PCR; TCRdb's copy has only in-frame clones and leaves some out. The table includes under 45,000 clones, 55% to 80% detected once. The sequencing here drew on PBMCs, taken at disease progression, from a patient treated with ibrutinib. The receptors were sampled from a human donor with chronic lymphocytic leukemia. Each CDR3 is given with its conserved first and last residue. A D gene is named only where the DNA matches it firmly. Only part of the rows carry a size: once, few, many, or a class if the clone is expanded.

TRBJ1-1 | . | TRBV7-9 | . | TGTGCCAGCAGCTTTCAGGGGCACACTGAAGCTTTCTTT | CASSFQGHTEAFF
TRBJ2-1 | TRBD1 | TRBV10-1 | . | TGCGCCAGCAGTGGATGGACAGGGGACAAAAATGAGCAGTTCTTC | CASSGWTGDKNEQFF
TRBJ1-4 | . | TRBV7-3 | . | TGTGCCAGCAGCCCGGGGAATAATGAAAAACTGTTTTTT | CASSPGNNEKLFF
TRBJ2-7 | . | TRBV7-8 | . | TGTGCCAGCAGCTTGAGGGAAACCTACGAGCAGTACTTC | CASSLRETYEQYF
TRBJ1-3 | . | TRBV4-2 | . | TGTGCCAGCAGCCAAGAACCCACTGGAAACACCATATATTTT | CASSQEPTGNTIYF
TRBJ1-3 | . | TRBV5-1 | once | TGCGCCAGCAGCCCCCAGCCGGGCTCTGGAAACACCATATATTTT | CASSPQPGSGNTIYF
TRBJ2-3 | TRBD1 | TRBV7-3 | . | TGTGCCAGCAGCTCGTCACAGGGGAGTACGCAGTATTTT | CASSSSQGSTQYF
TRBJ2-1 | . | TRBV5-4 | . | TGTGCCAGCAGCCCCGCCGAGGGGGTGGCTCGTGAGCAGTTCTTC | CASSPAEGVAREQFF
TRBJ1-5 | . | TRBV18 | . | TGTGCCAGCTCACCACCGAATCAGCCCCAGCATTTT | CASSPPNQPQHF
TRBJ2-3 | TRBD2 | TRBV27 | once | TGTGCCAGCAGTTTCTGGGGGACTAGCGGGTTAGGAGATACGCAGTATTTT | CASSFWGTSGLGDTQYF
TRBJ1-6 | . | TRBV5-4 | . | TGTGCCAGCAGCCGCACGGGGGTTGGGACCTATAATTCACCCCTCCACTTT | CASSRTGVGTYNSPLHF
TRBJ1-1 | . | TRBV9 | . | TGTGCCAGCAGCCCTGGGGGGCGGACTGAAGCTTTCTTT | CASSPGGRTEAFF
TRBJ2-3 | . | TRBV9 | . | TGTGCCAGCAGCGTAGCGACTTATCCCCTAGCTTCTACGCAGTATTTT | CASSVATYPLASTQYF
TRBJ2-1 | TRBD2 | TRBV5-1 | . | TGCGCCAGCAGCTTGGGGACTAGCGGGAGGGCCCTCGGGGCTGAGCAGTTCTTC | CASSLGTSGRALGAEQFF
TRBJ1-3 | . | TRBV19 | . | TGTGCCAGTAGTATAGGGGGCAGGGTGATAGACACCATATATTTT | CASSIGGRVIDTIYF
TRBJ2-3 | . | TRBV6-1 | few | TGTGCCAGCAGTGAGGTCAGGCGGGGCGGGGTGTTGGATACGCAGTATTTT | CASSEVRRGGVLDTQYF
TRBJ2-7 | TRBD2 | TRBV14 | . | TGTGCCAGCAGCCAGCGCTCCATAGCGGGAGGGCACGAGCAGTACTTC | CASSQRSIAGGHEQYF
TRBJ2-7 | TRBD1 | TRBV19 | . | TGTGCCAGTAGTATTGTAGGGGGACAGGGTATCCCCTACGAGCAGTACTTC | CASSIVGGQGIPYEQYF
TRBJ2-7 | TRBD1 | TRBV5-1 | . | TGCGCCAGCAGCTTAGACAGGGGCTCCTACGAGCAGTACTTC | CASSLDRGSYEQYF
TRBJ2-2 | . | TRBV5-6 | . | TGTGCCAGCAGCCTGGGACAGAACACCGGGGAGCTGTTTTTT | CASSLGQNTGELFF
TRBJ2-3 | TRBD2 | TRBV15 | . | TGTGCCACCAGCGGGCCCCTAGCGGGGCCTAGCACAGATACGCAGTATTTT | CATSGPLAGPSTDTQYF
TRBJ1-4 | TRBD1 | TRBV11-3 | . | TGTGCCAGCAGCAGGGACAGGGGATCCGAAAAACTGTTTTTT | CASSRDRGSEKLFF
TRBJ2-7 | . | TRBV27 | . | TGTGCCAGATCCCTTTGGTCGAAGCAGTACTTC | CARSLWSKQYF
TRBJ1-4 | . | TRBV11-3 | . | TGTGCCAGCAGCTATAATGAAAAACTGTTTTTT | CASSYNEKLFF
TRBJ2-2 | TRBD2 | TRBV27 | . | TGTGCCAGCAGTTCTAGCGGGACCCACACCGGGGAGCTGTTTTTT | CASSSSGTHTGELFF
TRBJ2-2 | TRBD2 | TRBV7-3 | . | TGTGCCAGCAGCCAATCGGGGGGATACACCGGGGAGCTGTTTTTT | CASSQSGGYTGELFF
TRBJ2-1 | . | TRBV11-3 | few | TGTGCCAGCAGCTTAGAAGCGAACAATGAGCAGTTCTTC | CASSLEANNEQFF
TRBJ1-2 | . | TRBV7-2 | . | TGTGCCTCAGCAGCTTACGGTATGGGTGCTTTCGGCTACACCTTC | CASAAYGMGAFGYTF
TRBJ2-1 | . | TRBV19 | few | TGTGCCAGTAGTTTTAAGGGGGGCAATGAGCAGTTCTTC | CASSFKGGNEQFF
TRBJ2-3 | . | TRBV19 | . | TGTGCCTCTGGGGGGTCTACCCAAGGGGGGCTAAGAGATACGCAGTATTTT | CASGGSTQGGLRDTQYF
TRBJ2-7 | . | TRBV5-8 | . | TGTGCCAGCAGCTTTGGCGCAGGAGGAGGCTACGAGCAGTACTTC | CASSFGAGGGYEQYF
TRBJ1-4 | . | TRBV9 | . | TGTGCCAGCAGCGTAGATTCTTTCGGGGAAAAACTGTTTTTT | CASSVDSFGEKLFF
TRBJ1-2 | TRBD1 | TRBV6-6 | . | TGTGCCAGTCAGGGGGGCGGCTATGGCTACACCTTC | CASQGGGYGYTF
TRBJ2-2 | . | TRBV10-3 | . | TGTGCCACGAGGGGAAAAGGGGACACCGGGGAGCTGTTTTTT | CATRGKGDTGELFF
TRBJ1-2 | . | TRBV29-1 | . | TGCAGCGTTGATCGTAGGCAGGGCACTTTCTATGGCTACACCTTC | CSVDRRQGTFYGYTF
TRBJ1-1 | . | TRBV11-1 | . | TGTGCCAGCAGCTTAGGGCAAAATGAAGCTTTCTTT | CASSLGQNEAFF
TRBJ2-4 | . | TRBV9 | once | TGTGCCAGCAGCGTGGGCATAGGACTCGAGAACATTCAGTACTTC | CASSVGIGLENIQYF
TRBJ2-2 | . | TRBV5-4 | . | TGTGCCAGCAGTGCGGGGTCTGGCTGGAACACCGGGGAGCTGTTTTTT | CASSAGSGWNTGELFF
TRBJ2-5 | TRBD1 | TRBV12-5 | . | TGTGCTAGTGGCGACAGGGCCGGGACCCAGTACTTC | CASGDRAGTQYF
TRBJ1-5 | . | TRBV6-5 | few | TGTGCCAGCAGTTACTCAAGGGGCGCGGGTCAGCCCCAGCATTTT | CASSYSRGAGQPQHF
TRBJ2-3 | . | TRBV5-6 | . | TGTGCCAGCAGCTACACAGATACGCAGTATTTT | CASSYTDTQYF
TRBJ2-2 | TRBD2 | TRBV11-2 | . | TGTGCCAGCAGCTTCGGTTGGCGGGAGAGGGGCGGGGAGCTGTTTTTT | CASSFGWRERGGELFF
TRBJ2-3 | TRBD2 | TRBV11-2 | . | TGTGCCAGCAGCCCGTGGACTAGCGGCACAGATACGCAGTATTTT | CASSPWTSGTDTQYF
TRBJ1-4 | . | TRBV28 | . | TGTGCCAGCAGTCCAGGCCCCAAACTGTTTTTT | CASSPGPKLFF
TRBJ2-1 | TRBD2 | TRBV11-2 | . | TGTGCCAGCAGCTTAGCCGCTGCCGGGACTAGCGGAGGGGGGGAGCAGTTCTTC | CASSLAAAGTSGGGEQFF
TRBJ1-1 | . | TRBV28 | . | TGTGCCAGCAGTTCCCCGGGACACCCTGAAGCTTTCTTT | CASSSPGHPEAFF
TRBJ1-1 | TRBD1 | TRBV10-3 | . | TGTGCCATCAGTGGTTTAGGGGGCGGCGTGGACACTGAAGCTTTCTTT | CAISGLGGGVDTEAFF
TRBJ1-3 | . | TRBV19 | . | TGTGCCAGTGAAAGACGGCAGCTACCTACAAACACCATATATTTT | CASERRQLPTNTIYF
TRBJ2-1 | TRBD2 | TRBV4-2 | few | TGTGCCAGCAGCCCTTCGACTAGCGGGAGGACCAACAATGAGCAGTTCTTC | CASSPSTSGRTNNEQFF
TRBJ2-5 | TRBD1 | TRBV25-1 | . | TGTGCCAGCAGTGGAAGGGACAGCCAAGAGACCCAGTACTTC | CASSGRDSQETQYF
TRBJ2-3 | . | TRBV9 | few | TGTGCCAGCAGCGTACAGGGGACAGATACGCAGTATTTT | CASSVQGTDTQYF
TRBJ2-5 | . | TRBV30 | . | TGTGCCTGGAGTGTTTCTCCACAAGAGACCCAGTACTTC | CAWSVSPQETQYF
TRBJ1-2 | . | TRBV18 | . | TGTGCCAGCTCACCCGGACCGGGAACTAACTATGGCTACACCTTC | CASSPGPGTNYGYTF
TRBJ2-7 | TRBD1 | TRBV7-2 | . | TGTGCCAGCAGCTTAGCAGCAACAGGGGGGATCTACGAGCAGTACTTC | CASSLAATGGIYEQYF
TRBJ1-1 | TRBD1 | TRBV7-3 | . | TGTGCCAGCAGCTCTTCAACAGGGGGCACCGAAGCTTTCTTT | CASSSSTGGTEAFF
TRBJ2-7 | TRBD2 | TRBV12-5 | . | TGTGCTAGTGGTTGGACCAGCGGGAGTTGCGAGCAGTACTTC | CASGWTSGSCEQYF
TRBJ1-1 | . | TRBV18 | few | TGTGCCAGCTCCTGGACCGACCAGAACACTGAAGCTTTCTTT | CASSWTDQNTEAFF